The entry below gives a single T cell receptor beta chain sequence along with its context. The target of this receptor is not known. Per-base qualities were not stored, and no clone one base away is much larger. One collaborating source in Seattle enrolled patients while the patients were actively infected and followed the patients over time throughout the course of disease. Each collaborating institution followed its own protocols to collect whole blood in K2EDTA tubes. Collaborator samples were shipped for TCRbeta analysis as frozen whole blood, isolated PBMCs, or DNA extracted from either sample type. The CDR1 and CDR2 encoded by the germline V gene (reference sequence) are LNHDA and SQIVND. For this chain, trimming is 5 bases at the V end and 0 bases at the J end, and the number of junction bases without a gene match is 8. Measured from the cysteine to the phenylalanine, the CDR3 is 17 residues long. The kept DNA is CDR3 alone, 51 bases in frame from the first base.

The sample is drawn from a study of blood T cell repertoires in COVID-19 (dated by TCRdb to about 2020). Context from the whole study: Collaborator samples came from the United States, Italy and Spain and covered acute and convalescent phases of COVID-19. The prospective study material was composed of cDNA or gDNA derived from T cells, B-cell-depleted T cells, or PBMCs. Deeply sampled blood TCRbeta repertoires from subjects exposed to, actively infected with, or recovered from COVID-19 were included in the dataset. A freely available public database, intended as a resource for researchers studying the immune response to SARS-CoV-2, is where the repertoires were released. The samples were drawn from the first 160 participants of the ongoing ImmuneRACE study and from 1,254 subjects provided by 6 global collaborators. The sample metadata nearly always contained a de-identified subject ID, COVID-19 status, age in years and sex. Where HLA class I and class II types were available, the types were taken from metadata supplied by the sample provider, not from assay-based typing. The research as a whole found: How much clinical and demographic metadata was included differed by source and by participant, and the metadata was provided uncurated.

TCRbeta CDR3 regions were amplified from genomic DNA using the immunoSEQ Assay, a bias-controlled multiplex PCR. Under the source paper's analysis protocol: The number of nucleated cells in each sample was estimated from the amplification of reference gene primers within the assay. Sequence reads were collapsed and filtered to measure the absolute abundance of every unique TCRbeta CDR3 rearrangement. For each sample, productive Simpson clonality was calculated as the square root of Simpson's diversity index across productive rearrangements. TCRdb took over this immuneACCESS table, retaining in-frame rearrangements with V and J assigned. Such tables are incomplete; in checked studies, under half of the missing clones stem from an unresolved V gene, and the remainder is unexplained. Clone size and the V and J calls come from that table; the DNA yielded D and trimming. The sample table records fewer than 300,000 clones; around 90% of these occur just once. Clones ranked in the top ten supply 6.3% of the sample.

The chain employs TRBV19 and TRBJ2-1; 9 central bases correspond to TRBD2. The sequenced sample consisted of peripheral blood. The sequence came from a woman in her forties or fifties with COVID-19, enrolled during active disease. The base sequence is TGTGCCAGTAGTCGCAGCGGGAGGACTAGCTCCTACAATGAGCAGTTCTTC. Protein translation: CASSRSGRTSSYNEQFF.